Below are 27 T cell receptor beta chains sequenced from a single sample in a study of shared clonotypes between healthy human individuals. The assay was immunoSEQ multiplex PCR, and TCRdb's table has in-frame clones only and misses some. The sample has about 2.3 million clones, approximately 93% seen once. The material sequenced was naive CD4+ T cells from PBMCs. Subset noted: CD45RA+ positively selected. The receptors come from a young man in good health. Some clones in this sample may be carry-over from other donors' samples.

The gene calls are TRBV30 and TRBJ1-6, with unresolved D. With 0 bases removed from V and 12 bases from J, the gap between germline ends came to 12 bases. The CDR3 covers 13 residues. Germline CDR1 and CDR2: GTSNPN and SVGIG (reference sequence). This chain's CDR3 is CAWSVYAARPLHF. Written as DNA, the CDR3 is TGTGCCTGGAGTGTATATGCTGCCAGACCCCTCCACTTT.

The J gene is TRBJ2-3, the V gene TRBV19; no reliable D call. V was clipped by 6 bases and J by 2 bases, with 15 bases between them. Germline V lookup: CDR1 LNHDA, CDR2 SQIVND (reference sequence). The CDR3 is 15 amino acids. Here the CDR3 reads CASRHRASLTDTQYF. The DNA of the CDR3 is TGTGCCAGTAGGCATAGGGCCAGCCTCACAGATACGCAGTATTTT. The complete variable domain, with remaining parts taken from reference TRBV19 and TRBJ2-3, reads DGGITQSPKYLFRKEGQNVTLSCEQNLNHDAMYWYRQDPGQGLRLIYYSQIVNDFQKGDIAEGYSVSREKKESFPLTVTSAQKNPTAFYLCASRHRASLTDTQYFGPGTRLTVL.

V usage is TRBV2 and J usage is TRBJ2-1; D uncertain. The CDR3 extends over 11 amino acids. CDR1 and CDR2 from the germline V gene are SNHLY and FYNNEI. Trimming removed 8 bases at V and 3 bases at J, with 5 bases between. Here the CDR3 reads CASGYYNEQFF. The CDR3 DNA reads TGTGCCAGCGGGTACTACAATGAGCAGTTCTTC.

The chain carries TRBV5-4 and TRBJ2-7; 9 bases align to TRBD1. The V and J ends lost 4 bases and 3 bases, in that order; junction bases with no gene match: 8. This CDR3 has 15 residues. The germline gives CDR1 SGHNT, CDR2 YYREEE (reference sequence). The DNA of the CDR3 is TGTGCCAGCAGCGTAGCCGGGACAGGGAACTACGAGCAGTACTTC. The encoded protein is CASSVAGTGNYEQYF.

About this clone itself: Other DNA variants within this sample encode the same CDR3. The chain joins TRBV19 to TRBJ2-1; tentatively, D is TRBD2 (5 bases). The CDR3 spans 11 residues. Looked up from germline, CDR1 is LNHDA and CDR2 is SQIVND (reference sequence). V was trimmed by 8 bases and J by 7 bases, leaving 9 bases between them. The DNA for the CDR3 is TGTGCCAGTCGGACGGGAAATGAGCAGTTCTTC. The encoded protein is CASRTGNEQFF.

The chain joins TRBV28 to TRBJ1-1, with a tentative D call TRBD1 (5 bases). This CDR3 has 15 residues. CDR1 MDHEN and CDR2 SYDVKM come from the germline V gene. The V gene lost 2 bases and the J gene lost 5 bases, with 15 bases spanning the gap. The CDR3 coding sequence is TGTGCCAGCAGTTTAGGCAATCCGAGGGGAACTGAAGCTTTCTTT. Amino acids: CASSLGNPRGTEAFF.

The chain's CDR3 is CASSQTDLGNTIYF. CDR3 in DNA: TGTGCCAGCAGCCAGACGGACCTAGGGAACACCATATATTTT. J is TRBJ1-3 and V is TRBV28; no clear D. The CDR3 contains 14 residues. Looked up from germline, CDR1 is MDHEN and CDR2 is SYDVKM. The V end was cut by 6 bases, the J end by 7 bases, with 16 bases between.

The V gene is TRBV19, the J gene TRBJ2-1, with 9 nucleotides matching TRBD1. V lost 5 bases and J lost 15; bases outside the gene matches: 11. Germline V gives CDR1 LNHDA, CDR2 SQIVND (reference sequence). The CDR3 is made up of 13 amino acids. In DNA form, the CDR3 reads TGTGCCAGTAGTCCCCCGGAGGGGACAGGGCTGTTCTTC. It specifies CASSPPEGTGLFF.

This rearrangement joins TRBV11-2 to TRBJ2-7; 8 nucleotides line up with TRBD1. CDR1 and CDR2 (germline): SGHAT, FQNNGV. With 2 bases clipped from V and 3 bases from J, the junction kept 9 bases outside the gene matches. This CDR3 contains 16 residues. The CDR3: CASSLIAAGGFYEQYF. Written as DNA, the CDR3 is TGTGCCAGCAGCTTAATCGCGGCAGGGGGCTTCTACGAGCAGTACTTC.

This rearrangement joins TRBV4-3 to TRBJ2-3; D is unclear. Per germline, CDR1 LGHNA and CDR2 YSLEER. The length of the CDR3 is 16 residues. V was shortened by 0 bases and J by 0 bases, with 10 bases between the two germline ends. CDR3 residues: CASSQDSTASTDTQYF. The DNA for the CDR3 is TGCGCCAGCAGCCAAGATTCCACGGCTAGCACAGATACGCAGTATTTT.

This chain links TRBV28 with TRBJ2-3, with 8 bases lining up with TRBD2. The junction had 3 bases not matched to a gene; V was cut back by 1 base and J by 0 bases. This CDR3 comprises 16 residues. Per germline, CDR1 MDHEN and CDR2 SYDVKM. CDR3 in DNA: TGTGCCAGCAGTTTATTCCTAGCGGGTAGCACAGATACGCAGTATTTT. It is translated as CASSLFLAGSTDTQYF.

This chain links TRBV7-3 with TRBJ2-2; D is uncertain. The CDR3 runs to 16 residues. Trimming cost V 1 base and J 1 base, with 10 bases left between them. The germline V gene encodes CDR1 SGHTA and CDR2 FQGTGA. Here the CDR3 reads CASSLNPPMNTGELFF. CDR3 in DNA: TGTGCCAGCAGCTTAAACCCCCCGATGAACACCGGGGAGCTGTTTTTT.

The chain is built from TRBV30 and TRBJ2-1; D may be TRBD2 (7 bases). CDR3 length equals 12 residues. The V end was cut by 5 bases, the J end by 8 bases, with 13 bases between. Germline lookup yields CDR1 GTSNPN and CDR2 SVGIG (reference sequence). DNA of the CDR3: TGTGCCTGGCGAGGCGGGGGCCATGAGCAGTTCTTC. It codes for CAWRGGGHEQFF.

The chain combines TRBV27 with TRBJ2-3; TRBD2 agrees at 11 bases. Germline V lookup: CDR1 MNHEY, CDR2 SMNVEV (reference sequence). Trimming took 8 bases from V and 6 from J; bases not matched to a gene: 10. The CDR3 covers 15 residues. The DNA of the CDR3 is TGTGCCAGCGCCGGGACTAGCGGTAATGGGGATACGCAGTATTTT. It encodes CASAGTSGNGDTQYF.

The chain's CDR3 is CAWISTTGTDTQYF. In DNA form, the CDR3 reads TGTGCCTGGATTTCGACTACGGGCACAGATACGCAGTATTTT. The chain uses TRBV30 and TRBJ2-3; perhaps TRBD2 as D (5 bases). Trimming pared 4 bases from V and 1 base from J, leaving 12 bases between. CDR3 length: 14 residues. The germline V gene has CDR1 GTSNPN and CDR2 SVGIG (reference sequence).

The V gene is TRBV6-5, the J gene TRBJ1-6; D ambiguous. Deletions cut 6 bases from V and 7 bases from J, with 10 bases between. Germline V gives CDR1 MNHEY, CDR2 SVGAGI. The CDR3 length is 13 residues. The CDR3 loop reads CASSIEGNSPLHF. The CDR3 DNA is TGTGCCAGCAGCATAGAAGGGAATTCACCCCTCCACTTT.

DNA of the CDR3: TGTGCCAGCAGCTTGGTCAGGGGGAACACTGAAGCTTTCTTT. Translating it yields CASSLVRGNTEAFF. The chain links TRBV11-1 to TRBJ1-1; D may be TRBD1 (6 bases). Germline V gives CDR1 SGHAT, CDR2 FQDESV (reference sequence). V lost 3 bases and J 1 base, leaving 9 bases between the germline ends. The CDR3 length is 14 residues.

The chain combines TRBV28 with TRBJ1-2; the D gene is possibly TRBD1 (6 bases). With 4 bases removed from V and 8 bases from J, the gap between germline ends came to 14 bases. Germline V lookup: CDR1 MDHEN, CDR2 SYDVKM. The CDR3 spans 13 residues. This chain's CDR3 is CASSSQGFGGYTF. In DNA form, the CDR3 reads TGTGCCAGCAGTTCACAGGGTTTTGGGGGCTACACCTTC.

In its sample, this clone was seen a few times. This sequence joins TRBV7-9 and TRBJ1-1; the D gene is possibly TRBD1 (5 bases). Germline CDR1 SEHNR, CDR2 FQNEAQ (reference sequence). This CDR3 is 14 amino acids long. V lost 4 bases and J lost 1, with 10 bases in between. For the CDR3, the DNA is TGTGCCAGCAGCTCAGAGGGGTCGAACACTGAAGCTTTCTTT. This gives the protein CASSSEGSNTEAFF.

The V gene is TRBV4-2, the J gene TRBJ1-2, with TRBD1 as a possible D gene (5 bases). Trimming shortened V by 0 bases and J by 1 base, and 12 bases separated the two germline ends. The germline V gene encodes CDR1 LGHNA and CDR2 YNFKEQ. The CDR3 is 16 residues long. The CDR3 loop is CASSQDGGALNYGYTF. The CDR3 DNA sequence: TGTGCCAGCAGCCAAGATGGCGGGGCACTTAACTATGGCTACACCTTC.

V gene TRBV9 combines with J gene TRBJ2-6; the D is unclear. V was trimmed by 4 bases and J by 2 bases, leaving 7 bases between them. This CDR3 comprises 14 residues. Germline-derived CDR1 and CDR2 are SGDLS and YYNGEE. The CDR3 DNA reads as TGTGCCAGCAGCACCGGCGCTGGGGCCAACGTCCTGACTTTC. Its translation: CASSTGAGANVLTF.

The chain is built from TRBV6-1 and TRBJ2-7, with D possibly being TRBD1 (5 bases). CDR1 MNHNS and CDR2 SASEGT come from the germline V gene. The length of the CDR3 is 13 residues. Trimming removed 4 bases from V and 3 bases from J, with 10 bases in between. CDR3 region: CASSVRQLYEQYF. The CDR3 DNA sequence: TGTGCCAGCAGTGTCAGACAGCTCTACGAGCAGTACTTC.

This clone was seen once. The chain joins TRBV5-5 to TRBJ1-5; no reliable D call. Germline CDR1 and CDR2: SGHKS and YYEKEE (reference sequence). Deletions cut 3 bases from V and 5 bases from J, with 15 bases between. The CDR3 consists of 15 residues. The CDR3 loop is CASSSGQLQDQPQHF. As DNA, the CDR3 is TGTGCCAGCAGCTCAGGTCAGTTGCAGGATCAGCCCCAGCATTTT.

The chain uses TRBV7-2 and TRBJ2-7, with D tentatively TRBD1 (6 bases). The V gene's germline CDR1 is SGHTA and CDR2 FQGNSA. V was shortened by 5 bases and J by 3 bases, with 11 bases between the two germline ends. This CDR3 is built from 13 residues. The CDR3 bases are TGTGCCAGCAGCCCCGGGACATACTACGAGCAGTACTTC. Translated, it gives CASSPGTYYEQYF.

This rearrangement joins TRBV27 to TRBJ2-3, with D tentatively TRBD2 (6 bases). The germline CDR1 and CDR2 sequences are MNHEY and SMNVEV (reference sequence). The V and J ends lost 4 bases and 0 bases respectively, with 14 bases between them. The CDR3 covers 16 residues. Written as DNA, the CDR3 is TGTGCCAGCAGTTCGCGCCGGGACTTTAGCACAGATACGCAGTATTTT. It codes for CASSSRRDFSTDTQYF.

The chain has TRBV5-1 and TRBJ2-6, with 8 bases lining up with TRBD2. The V and J ends lost 4 bases and 0 bases, in that order; junction bases with no gene match: 6. Germline CDR1 reads SGHRS; CDR2 reads YFSETQ. CDR3 length: 17 amino acids. The CDR3 spells CASSGLAGRSGANVLTF. The CDR3 bases are TGCGCCAGCAGCGGGCTAGCGGGCCGCTCTGGGGCCAACGTCCTGACTTTC. Full variable domain (remainder filled in from reference TRBV5-1 and TRBJ2-6): KAGVTQTPRYLIKTRGQQVTLSCSPISGHRSVSWYQQTPGQGLQFLFEYFSETQRNKGNFPGRFSGRQFSNSRSEMNVSTLELGDSALYLCASSGLAGRSGANVLTFGAGSRLTVL.

The chain carries TRBV9 and TRBJ2-3; D might be TRBD1 (5 bases). V gave up 4 bases and J gave up 2 bases, with 17 bases separating them. Germline lookup yields CDR1 SGDLS and CDR2 YYNGEE. The length of the CDR3 is 16 residues. The CDR3 DNA follows: TGTGCCAGCAGCCCCTGGGGCGTCGATTACACAGATACGCAGTATTTT. Protein sequence: CASSPWGVDYTDTQYF.